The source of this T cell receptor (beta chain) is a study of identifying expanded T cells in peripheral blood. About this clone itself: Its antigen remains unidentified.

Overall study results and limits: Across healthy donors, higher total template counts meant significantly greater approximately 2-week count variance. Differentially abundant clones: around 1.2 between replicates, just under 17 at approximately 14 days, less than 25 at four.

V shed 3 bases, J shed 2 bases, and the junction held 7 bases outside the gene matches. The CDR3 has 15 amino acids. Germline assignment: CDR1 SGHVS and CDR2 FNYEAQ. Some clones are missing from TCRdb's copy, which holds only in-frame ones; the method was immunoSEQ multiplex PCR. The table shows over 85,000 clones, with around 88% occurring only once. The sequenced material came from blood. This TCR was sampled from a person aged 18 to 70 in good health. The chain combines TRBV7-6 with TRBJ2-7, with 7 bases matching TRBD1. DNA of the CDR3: TGTGCCAGCAGCTTTGGGACAGACCCTACCTACGAGCAGTACTTC. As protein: CASSFGTDPTYEQYF.